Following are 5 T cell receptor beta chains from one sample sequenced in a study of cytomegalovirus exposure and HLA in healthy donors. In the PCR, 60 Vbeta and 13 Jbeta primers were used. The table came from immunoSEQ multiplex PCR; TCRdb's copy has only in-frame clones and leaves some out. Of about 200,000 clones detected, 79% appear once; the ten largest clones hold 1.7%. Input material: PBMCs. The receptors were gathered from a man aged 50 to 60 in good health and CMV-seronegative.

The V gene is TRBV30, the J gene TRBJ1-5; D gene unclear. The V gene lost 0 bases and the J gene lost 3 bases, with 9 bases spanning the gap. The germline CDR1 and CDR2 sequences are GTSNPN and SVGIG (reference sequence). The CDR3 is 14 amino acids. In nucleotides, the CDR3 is TGTGCCTGGAGTGTAGCGGCAGTCAATCAGCCCCAGCATTTT. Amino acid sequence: CAWSVAAVNQPQHF.

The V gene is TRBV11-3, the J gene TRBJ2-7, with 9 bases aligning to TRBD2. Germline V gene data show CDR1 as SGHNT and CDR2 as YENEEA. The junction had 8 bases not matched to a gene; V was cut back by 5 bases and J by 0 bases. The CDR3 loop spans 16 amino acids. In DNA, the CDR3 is TGTGCCAGCAGCACCCGACTAGCGGAGCCCTCCTACGAGCAGTACTTC. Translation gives CASSTRLAEPSYEQYF. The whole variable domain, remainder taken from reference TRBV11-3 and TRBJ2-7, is EAGVVQSPRYKIIEKKQPVAFWCNPISGHNTLYWYLQNLGQGPELLIRYENEEAVDDSQLPKDRFSAERLKGVDSTLKIQPAELGDSAVYLCASSTRLAEPSYEQYFGPGTRLTVT.

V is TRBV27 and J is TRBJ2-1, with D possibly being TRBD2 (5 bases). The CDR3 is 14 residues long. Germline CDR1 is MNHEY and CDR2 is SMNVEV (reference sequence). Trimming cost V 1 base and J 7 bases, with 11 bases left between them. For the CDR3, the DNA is TGTGCCAGCAGTTTATATGCCGGGAAGAATGAGCAGTTCTTC. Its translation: CASSLYAGKNEQFF.

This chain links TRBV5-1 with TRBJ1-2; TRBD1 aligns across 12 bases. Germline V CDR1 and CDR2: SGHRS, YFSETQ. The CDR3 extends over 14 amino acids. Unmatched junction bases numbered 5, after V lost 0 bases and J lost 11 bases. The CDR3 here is CASSLVPGQGAYTF. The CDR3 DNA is TGCGCCAGCAGCTTGGTACCGGGACAGGGGGCTTACACCTTC.

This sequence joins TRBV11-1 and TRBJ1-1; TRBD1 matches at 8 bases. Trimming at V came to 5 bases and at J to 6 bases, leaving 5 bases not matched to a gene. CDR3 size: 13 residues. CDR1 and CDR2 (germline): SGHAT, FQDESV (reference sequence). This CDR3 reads CASSPDRAAEAFF. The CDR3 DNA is TGTGCCAGCAGCCCGGACAGGGCGGCTGAAGCTTTCTTT.